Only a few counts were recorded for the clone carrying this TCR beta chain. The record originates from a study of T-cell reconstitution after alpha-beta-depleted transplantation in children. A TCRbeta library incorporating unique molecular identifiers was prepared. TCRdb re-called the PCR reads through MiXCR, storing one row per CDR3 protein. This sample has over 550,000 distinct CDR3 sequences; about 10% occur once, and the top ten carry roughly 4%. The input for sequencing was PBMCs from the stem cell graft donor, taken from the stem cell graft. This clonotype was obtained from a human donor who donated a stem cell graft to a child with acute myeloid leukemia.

The CDR3 DNA is TGCGCCAGCAGCCAAGATCCAGGGATAGGAAACACCATATATTTT. It encodes CASSQDPGIGNTIYF. The genes are TRBV4-3 and TRBJ1-3; D may be TRBD1 (5 bases). The CDR3 consists of 15 residues. Trimming cost V 0 bases and J 4 bases, with 10 bases left between them. Germline CDR1 and CDR2: LGHNA and YSLEER.